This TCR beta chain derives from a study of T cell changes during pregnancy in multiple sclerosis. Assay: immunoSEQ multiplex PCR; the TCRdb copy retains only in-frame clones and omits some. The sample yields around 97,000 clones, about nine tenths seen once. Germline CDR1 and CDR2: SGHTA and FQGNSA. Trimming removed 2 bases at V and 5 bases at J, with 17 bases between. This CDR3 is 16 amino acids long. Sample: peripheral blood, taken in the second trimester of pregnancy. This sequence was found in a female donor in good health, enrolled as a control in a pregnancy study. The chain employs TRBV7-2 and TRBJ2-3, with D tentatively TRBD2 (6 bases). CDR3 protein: CASSLTWAVGGDTQYF. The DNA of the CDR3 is TGTGCCAGCAGCTTAACCTGGGCGGTGGGAGGAGATACGCAGTATTTT. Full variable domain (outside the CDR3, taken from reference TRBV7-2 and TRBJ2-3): GAGVSQSPSNKVTEKGKDVELRCDPISGHTALYWYRQSLGQGLEFLIYFQGNSAPDKSGLPSDRFSAERTGGSVSTLTIQRTQQEDSAVYLCASSLTWAVGGDTQYFGPGTRLTVL.